The 4 T cell receptor beta chains below all came from one sample that was sequenced in a study of Ad26.COV2.S vaccination and SARS-CoV-2 variants. The sample's treatment: around 19 received Ad26.COV2.S at low or high dose, single or two shots; 5 received placebo; per-sample allocation not given. Sampling was done on day 63 after the first vaccine or placebo injection. This table comes from immunoSEQ multiplex PCR, and its TCRdb copy is limited to in-frame clones, with some not included. The data contain just under 250,000 clones, approximately 90% of them seen just once; the ten biggest clones take up around 10%. The specimen comprised peripheral blood, sampled in a trial of Ad26.COV2.S vaccine versus placebo. These receptors all come from a person aged 18-60 years who received the Ad26.COV2.S COVID-19 vaccine or a placebo.

The chain uses TRBV5-1 and TRBJ1-2; D is unclear. The CDR3 runs to 13 residues. Germline lookup yields CDR1 SGHRS and CDR2 YFSETQ. The V end lost 4 bases, the J end lost 8 bases, and 15 bases lay between the germline ends. The CDR3 loop reads CASSPEGSLGYTF. The DNA for the CDR3 is TGCGCCAGCAGCCCGGAAGGGTCCTTGGGCTACACCTTC. Supplemented by reference TRBV5-1 and TRBJ1-2, the full variable domain reads KAGVTQTPRYLIKTRGQQVTLSCSPISGHRSVSWYQQTPGQGLQFLFEYFSETQRNKGNFPGRFSGRQFSNSRSEMNVSTLELGDSALYLCASSPEGSLGYTFGSGTRLTVV.

The rearrangement links TRBV6-1 to TRBJ1-5; TRBD1 aligns across 8 bases. Losses at the gene ends were 4 bases for V and 2 bases for J; bases not matched to a gene: 16. CDR1 MNHNS and CDR2 SASEGT come from the germline V gene. This CDR3 is built from 19 residues. CDR3: CASSAGIPQGASGNQPQHF. DNA of the CDR3: TGTGCCAGCAGTGCAGGAATTCCTCAGGGGGCAAGTGGCAATCAGCCCCAGCATTTT.

The chain combines TRBV19 with TRBJ1-1; TRBD1 matches 7 bases. Germline V lookup: CDR1 LNHDA, CDR2 SQIVND (reference sequence). V trimming: 0 bases; J trimming: 0 bases; junction bases outside the gene matches: 7. This CDR3 contains 17 residues. CDR3 amino acids: CASSIDPWQGVNTEAFF. DNA of the CDR3: TGTGCCAGTAGTATAGATCCGTGGCAGGGGGTGAACACTGAAGCTTTCTTT.

The V gene is TRBV5-1, the J gene TRBJ2-7; D might be TRBD1 (6 bases). The CDR3 is 16 residues long. The germline V gene encodes CDR1 SGHRS and CDR2 YFSETQ. The V end lost 3 bases, the J end lost 0 bases, and 16 bases lay between the germline ends. CDR3 DNA sequence: TGCGCCAGCAGCTACCTAGGACGGGACATCTCCTACGAGCAGTACTTC. This translates into CASSYLGRDISYEQYF.